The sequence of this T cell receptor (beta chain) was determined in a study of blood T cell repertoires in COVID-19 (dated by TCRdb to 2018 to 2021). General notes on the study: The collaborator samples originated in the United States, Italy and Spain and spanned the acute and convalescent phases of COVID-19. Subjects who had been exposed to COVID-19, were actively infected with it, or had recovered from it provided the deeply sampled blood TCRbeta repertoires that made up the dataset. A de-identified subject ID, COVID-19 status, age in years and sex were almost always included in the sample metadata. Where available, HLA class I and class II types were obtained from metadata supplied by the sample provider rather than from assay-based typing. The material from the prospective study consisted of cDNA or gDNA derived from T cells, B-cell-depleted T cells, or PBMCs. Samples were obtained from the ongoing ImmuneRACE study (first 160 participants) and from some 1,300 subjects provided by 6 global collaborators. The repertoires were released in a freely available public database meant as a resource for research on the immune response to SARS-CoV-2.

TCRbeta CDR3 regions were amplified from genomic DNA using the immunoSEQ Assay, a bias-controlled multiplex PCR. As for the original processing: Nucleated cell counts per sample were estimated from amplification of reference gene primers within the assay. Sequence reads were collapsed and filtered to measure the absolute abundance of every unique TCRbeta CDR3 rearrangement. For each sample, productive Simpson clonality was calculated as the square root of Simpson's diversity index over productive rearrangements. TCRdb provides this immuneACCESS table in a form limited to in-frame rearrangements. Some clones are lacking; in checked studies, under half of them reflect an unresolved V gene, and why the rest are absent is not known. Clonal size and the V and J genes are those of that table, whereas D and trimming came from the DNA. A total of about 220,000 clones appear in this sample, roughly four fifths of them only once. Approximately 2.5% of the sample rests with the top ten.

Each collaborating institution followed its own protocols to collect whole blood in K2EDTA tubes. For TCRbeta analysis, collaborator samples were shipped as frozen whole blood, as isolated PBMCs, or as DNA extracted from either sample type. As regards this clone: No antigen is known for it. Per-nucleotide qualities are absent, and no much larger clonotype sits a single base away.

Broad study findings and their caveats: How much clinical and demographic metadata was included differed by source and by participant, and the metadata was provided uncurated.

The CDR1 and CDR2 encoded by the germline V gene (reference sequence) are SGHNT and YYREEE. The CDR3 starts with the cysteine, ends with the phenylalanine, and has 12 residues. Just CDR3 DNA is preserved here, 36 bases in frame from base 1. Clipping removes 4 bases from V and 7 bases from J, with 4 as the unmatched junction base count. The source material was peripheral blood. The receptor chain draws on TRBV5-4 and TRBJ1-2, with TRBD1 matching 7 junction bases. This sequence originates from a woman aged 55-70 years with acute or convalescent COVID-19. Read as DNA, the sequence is TGTGCCAGCAGCGCTGGACAGGTTGGCTACACCTTC. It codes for CASSAGQVGYTF.